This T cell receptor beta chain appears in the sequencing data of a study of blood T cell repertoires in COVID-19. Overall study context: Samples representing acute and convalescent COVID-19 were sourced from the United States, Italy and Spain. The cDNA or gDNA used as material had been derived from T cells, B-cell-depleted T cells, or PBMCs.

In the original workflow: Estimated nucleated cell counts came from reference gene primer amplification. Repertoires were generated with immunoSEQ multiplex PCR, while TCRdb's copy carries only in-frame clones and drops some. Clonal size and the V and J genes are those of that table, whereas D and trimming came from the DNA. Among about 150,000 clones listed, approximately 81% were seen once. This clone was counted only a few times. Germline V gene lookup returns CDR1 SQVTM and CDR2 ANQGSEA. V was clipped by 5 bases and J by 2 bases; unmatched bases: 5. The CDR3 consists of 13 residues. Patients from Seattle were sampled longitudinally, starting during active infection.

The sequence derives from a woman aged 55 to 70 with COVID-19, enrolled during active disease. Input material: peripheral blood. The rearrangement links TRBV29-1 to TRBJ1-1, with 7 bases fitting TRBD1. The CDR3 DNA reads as TGCAGCGTTCGGACAGGCCAAAACACTGAAGCTTTCTTT. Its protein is CSVRTGQNTEAFF. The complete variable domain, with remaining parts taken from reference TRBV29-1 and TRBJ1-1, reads SAVISQKPSRDICQRGTSLTIQCQVDSQVTMMFWYRQQPGQSLTLIATANQGSEATYESGFVIDKFPISRPNLTFSTLTVSNMSPEDSSIYLCSVRTGQNTEAFFGQGTRLTVV.